The clone carrying this T cell receptor beta chain was seen many times. This record belongs to a study of low-dose radiotherapy and immunotherapy resistance in tumors. About the research overall: Every six weeks patients received intravenous ipilimumab 1 mg/kg, and every two weeks they received intravenous nivolumab 240 mg. Oral aspirin 300 mg was taken by patients daily for four cycles from cycle 1 day 1.

The time point here: before trial treatment. Donors were treated with nivolumab, ipilimumab, aspirin, and low-dose cyclophosphamide and radiotherapy. V lost 1 base to trimming and J lost 6 bases; unmatched junction nucleotides: 5. This CDR3 is 14 amino acids long. Germline V gene lookup returns CDR1 SGDLS and CDR2 YYNGEE. Gene-specific TRAV and TRBV primers were used for first-strand cDNA, covering alpha and beta chains. Amplification, which lasted around 22 PCR cycles, used a constant-region primer and V-primer adapter to amplify TCRs. After the mRNA was isolated, it was amplified using in vitro transcription. MiXCR, applied by TCRdb to the reads, yields one record per CDR3 protein. The sample consists of tens of thousands of distinct CDR3 sequences, around 30% of them appearing once.

V usage is TRBV9 and J usage is TRBJ2-7; 9 bases are shared with TRBD2. This clonotype originated in a female donor with ovarian cancer. Here the sequenced sample was PBMCs, taken before treatment. This CDR3 reads CASSVRRGGGEQYF. The CDR3 DNA reads as TGTGCCAGCAGCGTACGGCGGGGGGGCGGCGAGCAGTACTTC.